This passage covers 14 T cell receptor beta chains from one sample sequenced in a study of OX40 agonist ivuxolimab in advanced cancers. Assay: immunoSEQ multiplex PCR; the TCRdb copy retains only in-frame clones and omits some. In the table there are roughly 110,000 clones, 90% of which are singletons. The starting material was CD4+ or CD8+ T cells sorted from blood, obtained in a trial of the OX40 agonist ivuxolimab. The receptor set was obtained from an adult with an advanced solid tumor such as melanoma, head and neck, liver or kidney cancer.

CDR3: CAISESIVGDSNYGYTF. CDR3 DNA sequence: TGTGCCATCAGTGAGTCAATAGTGGGGGATAGCAACTATGGCTACACCTTC. This chain joins TRBV10-3 and TRBJ1-2; tentatively, D is TRBD1 (5 bases). There are 17 residues in the CDR3. V was cut by 0 bases and J by 2 bases, with 16 bases left in between. Looked up from germline, CDR1 is ENHRY and CDR2 is SYGVKD.

The CDR3 DNA reads as TGTGCCAGCAGATCGGGGGCTGGGGAGCTGTTTTTT. Its protein is CASRSGAGELFF. J is TRBJ2-2 and V is TRBV28; D is possibly TRBD1 or TRBD2 (6 bases each). This CDR3 has 12 residues. Deletions cut 6 bases from V and 8 bases from J, with 10 bases between. Germline V gene lookup returns CDR1 MDHEN and CDR2 SYDVKM. Full variable domain (missing parts from reference TRBV28 and TRBJ2-2): DVKVTQSSRYLVKRTGEKVFLECVQDMDHENMFWYRQDPGLGLRLIYFSYDVKMKEKGDIPEGYSVSREKKERFSLILESASTNQTSMYLCASRSGAGELFFGEGSRLTVL.

The chain is built from TRBV29-1 and TRBJ1-5; D uncertain. CDR1 is SQVTM, CDR2 ANQGSEA, per germline. V lost 5 bases and J lost 1, with 12 bases in between. The CDR3 runs to 14 residues. The CDR3 region is CSVNEAGSNQPQHF. Written as DNA, the CDR3 is TGCAGCGTTAACGAAGCGGGGAGCAATCAGCCCCAGCATTTT.

The chain has TRBV7-2 and TRBJ1-2; D is ambiguous. Trimming shortened V by 5 bases and J by 1 base, and 17 bases separated the two germline ends. Per the germline V gene, CDR1 is SGHTA and CDR2 is FQGNSA. This CDR3 has 16 residues. CDR3 coding DNA: TGTGCCAGCAGCACCACCCCCCTCCACAGTAACTATGGCTACACCTTC. Its protein product is CASSTTPLHSNYGYTF.

This chain joins TRBV29-1 and TRBJ1-2; TRBD1 aligns across 8 bases. The CDR3 is 12 residues long. The V gene end was trimmed by 6 bases and the J gene end by 7 bases; junction bases not matched to a gene: 7. Germline V CDR1 and CDR2: SQVTM, ANQGSEA. The CDR3 DNA is TGCAGCGTCCGGCAGGGGGCTGTTGGCTACACCTTC. Protein: CSVRQGAVGYTF. Based on the CDR3 plus reference TRBV29-1 and TRBJ1-2, the full variable domain is SAVISQKPSRDICQRGTSLTIQCQVDSQVTMMFWYRQQPGQSLTLIATANQGSEATYESGFVIDKFPISRPNLTFSTLTVSNMSPEDSSIYLCSVRQGAVGYTFGSGTRLTVV.

The CDR3 nucleotides are TGTGCCAGCAGCTCGACCCGTCCGACAGGTAGCAATCAGCCCCAGCATTTT. This translates into CASSSTRPTGSNQPQHF. This sequence joins TRBV5-8 and TRBJ1-5; tentative D call: TRBD1 (6 bases). Germline V gene data show CDR1 as SGHTS and CDR2 as YDEGEE. CDR3 length: 17 amino acids. Trimming cost V 3 bases and J 0 bases, with 16 bases left between them. Together with reference TRBV5-8 and TRBJ1-5, the CDR3 gives the full variable domain: EAGVTQSPTHLIKTRGQQATLRCSPISGHTSVYWYQQALGLGLQFLLWYDEGEERNRGNFPPRFSGRQFPNYSSELNVNALELEDSALYLCASSSTRPTGSNQPQHFGDGTRLSIL.

This clone was counted a few times. The gene calls are TRBV6-5 and TRBJ2-3; 7 nucleotides align to TRBD2. The CDR3 is made up of 15 amino acids. The V gene end was trimmed by 2 bases and the J gene end by 2 bases; junction bases not matched to a gene: 4. Per the germline V gene, CDR1 is MNHEY and CDR2 is SVGAGI. The CDR3 sequence is CASSYRGLFTDTQYF. In DNA form, the CDR3 reads TGTGCCAGCAGTTACCGGGGACTATTCACAGATACGCAGTATTTT.

The chain uses TRBV28 and TRBJ1-6; weak D call: TRBD1 (6 bases). V was pared by 4 bases and J by 7 bases, with 17 bases between. CDR3 length: 16 amino acids. CDR1 is MDHEN, CDR2 SYDVKM, per germline. CDR3 coding DNA: TGTGCCAGCAGTTCCTCTCCCGGACAGAGGAATTCACCCCTCCACTTT. It yields the protein CASSSSPGQRNSPLHF.

The gene calls are TRBV5-6 and TRBJ1-5; D remains ambiguous. CDR1 is SGHDT and CDR2 is YYEEEE in the germline V gene. Trimming took 0 bases from V and 5 from J, leaving 12 bases between them. The CDR3 sequence is 15 residues long. CDR3 coding DNA: TGTGCCAGCAGCTTGGCAAGTGGGGTAGATCAGCCCCAGCATTTT. Amino acids: CASSLASGVDQPQHF.

Here the CDR3 DNA reads TGTGCCAGCTCACCAGTGGGACAGGGGACTAGTCAGCCCCAGCATTTT. It encodes CASSPVGQGTSQPQHF. This rearrangement joins TRBV18 to TRBJ1-5, with TRBD1 identical over 10 bases. The junction had 7 bases not matched to a gene; V was cut back by 2 bases and J by 6 bases. Germline CDR1 KGHSH, CDR2 LQKENI. The CDR3 has 16 amino acids. Complete variable domain (other parts from reference TRBV18 and TRBJ1-5): NAGVMQNPRHLVRRRGQEARLRCSPMKGHSHVYWYRQLPEEGLKFMVYLQKENIIDESGMPKERFSAEFPKEGPSILRIQQVVRGDSAAYFCASSPVGQGTSQPQHFGDGTRLSIL.

The chain has TRBV7-9 and TRBJ2-1; 7 nucleotides match TRBD1. Germline loops: CDR1 SEHNR, CDR2 FQNEAQ (reference sequence). V was pared by 6 bases and J by 9 bases, with 17 bases of the junction left unmatched. This CDR3 has 16 residues. The CDR3, as DNA: TGTGCCAGCAGGAGTACCGGGACAGCCTACCGACTTGAGCAGTTCTTC. Its protein product is CASRSTGTAYRLEQFF.

The gene calls are TRBV10-3 and TRBJ1-3; 9 nucleotides agree with TRBD1. CDR1 is ENHRY, CDR2 SYGVKD, per germline. With 4 bases clipped from V and 4 bases from J, the junction kept 11 bases outside the gene matches. The CDR3 has 17 residues. The CDR3 protein is CAISGTGTGSSGNTIYF. CDR3 coding DNA: TGTGCCATCAGTGGAACCGGGACAGGGTCGTCCGGAAACACCATATATTTT.

The chain links TRBV6-1 to TRBJ2-4, with 8 bases identical to TRBD2. This CDR3 comprises 16 residues. Germline CDR1 is MNHNS and CDR2 is SASEGT. V was pared by 0 bases and J by 1 base, with 2 bases of the junction left unmatched. In nucleotides, the CDR3 is TGTGCCAGCAGTGAAGCCGCTAGCGGGGCCAAAAACATTCAGTACTTC. It is translated as CASSEAASGAKNIQYF.

A few counts support this clone. V usage is TRBV6-5 and J usage is TRBJ2-1; 8 nucleotides line up with TRBD2. J was trimmed by 9 bases and V by 2 bases; bases with no gene match: 9. Germline-derived CDR1 and CDR2 are MNHEY and SVGAGI. The CDR3 totals 15 residues. The CDR3 bases are TGTGCCAGCAGTTACAGTCGGGGGGGTACCAGTGAGCAGTTCTTC. This gives the protein CASSYSRGGTSEQFF.